The 3 T cell receptor beta chains below were found in one sample sequenced in a study of PD-L1 blockade in urothelial cancer. The assay was immunoSEQ multiplex PCR, and TCRdb's table has in-frame clones only and misses some. Of about 91,000 clones in the sample, around nine tenths are singletons; the top ten hold 8% to 9.5%. Source: PBMCs, taken around atezolizumab (anti-PD-L1) treatment. Receptors originate from a man aged 55 to 69 with urothelial cancer.

The chain joins TRBV6-5 to TRBJ2-1, with a possible D match to TRBD2 (6 bases). Trimming cost V 0 bases and J 15 bases, with 15 bases left between them. This CDR3 region has 13 residues. The germline V gene has CDR1 MNHEY and CDR2 SVGAGI. The CDR3 protein is CASSYSGGARRFF. The DNA for the CDR3 is TGTGCCAGCAGTTACTCGGGGGGTGCTAGGAGGTTCTTC.

The chain combines TRBV5-1 with TRBJ2-5, with a tentative D call TRBD2 (5 bases). With 0 bases removed from V and 0 bases from J, the gap between germline ends came to 6 bases. The germline V gene has CDR1 SGHRS and CDR2 YFSETQ. The CDR3 contains 14 residues. CDR3 DNA: TGCGCCAGCAGCTTGGCCGGGAACCAAGAGACCCAGTACTTC. It specifies CASSLAGNQETQYF.

This CDR3 is CATSEAVRQETQYF. As DNA, the CDR3 is TGTGCCACCTCCGAAGCGGTTAGACAAGAGACCCAGTACTTC. The V gene is TRBV28, the J gene TRBJ2-5; a weak D match, TRBD2 (5 bases). Trimming removed 10 bases from V and 2 bases from J, with 17 bases in between. Germline assignment: CDR1 MDHEN and CDR2 SYDVKM. The CDR3 extends over 14 amino acids.